This TCR beta chain appears in the sequencing data of a study of blood T cell repertoires in COVID-19. Study-level background: T cells, B-cell-depleted T cells, or PBMCs supplied cDNA or gDNA.

Per the original data handling: By means of reference gene primer amplification, nucleated cell counts were estimated. The data were produced by immunoSEQ multiplex PCR, yet TCRdb's version contains in-frame clones alone and is incomplete. V, J and clone size derive from that table, while D and trimming were established from the DNA sequence. This repertoire shows about 48,000 clones, roughly four fifths found once; its top ten account for roughly 7%. Trimming took 1 base from V and 6 from J, leaving 21 bases between them. There are 18 residues in the CDR3. Germline CDR1 SGHTA, CDR2 FQGNSA. The sequence was collected from a man aged 40-55 years with acute or convalescent COVID-19. Sequencing used peripheral blood. The chain joins TRBV7-2 to TRBJ1-4; perhaps TRBD1 as D (6 bases). The CDR3 nucleotides read TGTGCCAGCAGCTTAGGTTGGGGGCATCGGGTAGGAGATGAAAAACTGTTTTTT. Amino acids: CASSLGWGHRVGDEKLFF.